This T cell receptor beta chain was captured by sequencing in a study of response to subunit inactivated influenza vaccine. CDR3 length equals 17 residues. CDR1 is SGHNT and CDR2 is YYREEE in the germline V gene (reference sequence). The V end lost 4 bases, the J end lost 1 base, and 18 bases lay between the germline ends. Whole-study results and caveats: The authors offered the suggestion that each seasonal influenza vaccination recruits few new T cells.

This clonotype was observed a few times. The antigen is undetermined. Each CDR3 protein gets one entry after TCRdb re-called the RT-PCR reads with MiXCR. Of a few hundred thousand distinct CDR3 sequences in the sample, 12% are singletons; the top ten hold about 7.8%. This TCR was recovered from a middle-aged man who received an inactivated influenza vaccine. This chain uses TRBV5-4 with TRBJ2-1; a possible D gene is TRBD2 (5 bases). Sequenced here: non-naive T cells sorted from PBMCs, sampled approximately 15 days before vaccination. CDR3 protein: CASSTDPGMSSYNEQFF. CDR3 nucleotide sequence: TGTGCCAGCAGCACGGACCCCGGGATGAGTTCCTACAATGAGCAGTTCTTC.